The 16 T cell receptor beta chains below all came from one sample that was sequenced in a study of cytomegalovirus exposure and HLA in healthy donors. Here immunoSEQ multiplex PCR was the method, and the copy in TCRdb shows in-frame clones only, minus some. The sample includes some 260,000 clones, about 90% of them seen just once. Sample: PBMCs. Source of these receptors: a man between 18 and 35 years old in good health and CMV-seropositive.

The rearrangement uses TRBV6-1 and TRBJ1-3; no clear D. Germline CDR1 MNHNS, CDR2 SASEGT. V gave up 6 bases and J gave up 0 bases, with 9 bases separating them. This CDR3 region has 14 residues. In nucleotides, the CDR3 is TGTGCCAGCAGGATTATCTTCTCTGGAAACACCATATATTTT. Protein sequence: CASRIIFSGNTIYF.

As for this clone: The sample contains more than one DNA sequence encoding this CDR3. The rearrangement uses TRBV5-1 and TRBJ2-2, with D maybe TRBD1 (5 bases). The CDR3 is 15 amino acids. V shed 0 bases and J shed 2 bases, with 8 bases lying between them. Germline V CDR1 and CDR2: SGHRS, YFSETQ. The CDR3 here is CASSLGQGNTGELFF. In DNA form, the CDR3 reads TGCGCCAGCAGCTTGGGGCAGGGAAACACCGGGGAGCTGTTTTTT.

The gene calls are TRBV28 and TRBJ2-7, with D unclear. This CDR3 comprises 12 residues. Germline loops: CDR1 MDHEN, CDR2 SYDVKM. Trimming left V 9 bases short and J 5 bases short, with 14 bases between. The CDR3 nucleotides are TGTGCCAGTTATGGCAATCGGGACGAGCAGTACTTC. The encoded protein is CASYGNRDEQYF.

The chain combines TRBV7-9 with TRBJ2-7; maybe TRBD2 (5 bases). Deletions cut 3 bases from V and 3 bases from J, with 6 bases between. The germline V gene has CDR1 SEHNR and CDR2 FQNEAQ (reference sequence). The length of the CDR3 is 12 residues. CDR3 sequence (DNA): TGTGCCAGCAGCTTCGAGGGCTACGAGCAGTACTTC. Translating gives CASSFEGYEQYF.

This chain links TRBV9 with TRBJ1-2; possible D gene TRBD1, 6 bases. The length of the CDR3 is 16 residues. The V and J ends lost 3 bases and 4 bases respectively, with 19 bases between them. CDR1 and CDR2 (germline): SGDLS, YYNGEE. The CDR3 region has the DNA TGTGCCAGCAGCGCCGTAGTGGGGGCCGAAATCTATGGCTACACCTTC. As protein: CASSAVVGAEIYGYTF.

The V call is TRBV30, the J call TRBJ1-5; D is unresolved. The CDR3 runs to 15 residues. Germline values: CDR1 GTSNPN, CDR2 SVGIG (reference sequence). Trimming cost V 1 base and J 5 bases, with 15 bases left between them. CDR3 protein: CAWSGAGLPDQPQHF. The CDR3 DNA reads TGTGCCTGGAGTGGGGCCGGACTTCCCGATCAGCCCCAGCATTTT.

The chain is built from TRBV14 and TRBJ2-1; D is uncertain. The V gene's germline CDR1 is SGHDN and CDR2 FVKESK. The CDR3 is made up of 12 amino acids. V gave up 3 bases and J gave up 8 bases, with 8 bases separating them. The CDR3 bases are TGTGCCAGCAGCCAGAGCCTCTATGAGCAGTTCTTC. Its translation: CASSQSLYEQFF.

This chain connects TRBV30 to TRBJ2-7; D remains ambiguous. Germline assignment: CDR1 GTSNPN and CDR2 SVGIG (reference sequence). V was shortened by 1 base and J by 3 bases, with 7 bases between the two germline ends. The CDR3 runs 12 residues. The chain's CDR3 is CAWSGPGYEQYF. The CDR3 bases are TGTGCCTGGAGTGGGCCCGGCTACGAGCAGTACTTC. Supplemented by reference TRBV30 and TRBJ2-7, the full variable domain reads SQTIHQWPATLVQPVGSPLSLECTVEGTSNPNLYWYRQAAGRGLQLLFYSVGIGQISSEVPQNLSASRPQDRQFILSSKKLLLSDSGFYLCAWSGPGYEQYFGPGTRLTVT.

The chain combines TRBV7-9 with TRBJ2-7, with TRBD1 as a possible D gene (6 bases). The ends were cut back, 2 bases at V and 5 bases at J, with 22 bases in the middle. CDR1 and CDR2 (germline): SEHNR, FQNEAQ (reference sequence). The CDR3 is 17 amino acids. CDR3 nucleotides: TGTGCCAGCAGCTTACAGGGGTCTTCGGGGCGCCTTAACGAGCAGTACTTC. Its translation is CASSLQGSSGRLNEQYF.

V and J are TRBV5-4 and TRBJ2-5; weak D call: TRBD2 (6 bases). This CDR3 is 14 amino acids long. V lost 4 bases to trimming and J lost 2 bases, with 12 bases between them. From germline, CDR1 is SGHNT and CDR2 YYREEE (reference sequence). CDR3 protein: CASSPGDNQETQYF. In nucleotides, the CDR3 is TGTGCCAGCAGCCCGGGAGACAATCAAGAGACCCAGTACTTC.

This clone was found a few times. Other DNA sequences in the same sample also yield this CDR3. V and J are TRBV28 and TRBJ1-2, with D hard to call. V was cut by 3 bases and J by 0 bases, with 11 bases left in between. The CDR3 has 15 residues. Germline V gene sequence: CDR1 MDHEN, CDR2 SYDVKM. This CDR3 is CASSFPTGANYGYTF. The DNA for the CDR3 is TGTGCCAGCAGTTTCCCGACGGGAGCTAACTATGGCTACACCTTC.

This clone has only a few counts. The chain recombines TRBV12-5 with TRBJ2-6, with 9 bases fitting TRBD1. V gave up 6 bases and J gave up 3 bases; unmatched junction bases: 12. The germline gives CDR1 LGHNT, CDR2 FRNRAP. The CDR3 consists of 18 residues. The CDR3 DNA is TGTGCTAGTGGCCGAGGTGGGACAGGGTTCGATGGGGCCAACGTCCTGACTTTC. Translation: CASGRGGTGFDGANVLTF.

V is TRBV5-1 and J is TRBJ2-3; D is unresolved. Germline V gene lookup returns CDR1 SGHRS and CDR2 YFSETQ. V was trimmed by 6 bases and J by 2 bases, leaving 10 bases between them. The CDR3 extends over 13 amino acids. The CDR3 sequence is CASTSYITDTQYF. DNA of the CDR3: TGCGCCAGCACGAGCTACATCACAGATACGCAGTATTTT.

The chain links TRBV15 to TRBJ2-5, with no clear D. CDR1 and CDR2 (germline): LNHNV, YYDKDF (reference sequence). This CDR3 has 15 amino acids. V was cut by 1 base and J by 2 bases, with 11 bases left in between. The CDR3 protein is CATSRGVESQETQYF. Written as DNA, the CDR3 is TGTGCCACCAGCAGAGGAGTAGAGTCACAAGAGACCCAGTACTTC.

The chain couples TRBV28 to TRBJ1-2; D is possibly TRBD1 (5 bases). V lost 3 bases and J lost 5, with 13 bases in between. In germline, CDR1 is MDHEN, CDR2 SYDVKM. This CDR3 region has 14 residues. CDR3 coding DNA: TGTGCCAGCAGTTTTACCGGGACCGATTATGGCTACACCTTC. Translating it yields CASSFTGTDYGYTF.

This clone came up a few times. CDR3 sequence (DNA): TGTGCCAGCAGCTTAGGAGGACAGGTCCCTGGTGAAAAACTGTTTTTT. It translates to CASSLGGQVPGEKLFF. V and J are TRBV7-2 and TRBJ1-4; 7 nucleotides agree with TRBD1. Trimming at V came to 1 base and at J to 7 bases, leaving 9 bases not matched to a gene. The CDR3 loop spans 16 amino acids. The germline gives CDR1 SGHTA, CDR2 FQGNSA.